A single sample gave rise to the 11 T cell receptor beta chains below, sequenced in a study of shared clonotypes between healthy human individuals. Produced via immunoSEQ multiplex PCR; TCRdb's table is partial and in-frame only. The sample has about 2.4 million clones; roughly 92% are singletons. The sample consisted of naive CD4+ T cells sorted from blood. The subset denotes: CD45RA+ positively selected. These receptors were taken from a young man in good health.

Concerning this clone: This specimen includes other DNA sequences encoding the same CDR3. The chain employs TRBV2 and TRBJ2-7; 7 bases agree with TRBD1. There are 13 residues in the CDR3. The trim removed 4 bases at V and 6 bases at J, leaving 6 bases unmatched. From germline, CDR1 is SNHLY and CDR2 FYNNEI. CDR3 in amino acids: CASSGTGVGEQYF. CDR3 DNA: TGTGCCAGCAGTGGAACAGGGGTCGGCGAGCAGTACTTC. The full variable domain, with the rest looked up from reference TRBV2 and TRBJ2-7, is EPEVTQTPSHQVTQMGQEVILRCVPISNHLYFYWYRQILGQKVEFLVSFYNNEISEKSEIFDDQFSVERPDGSNFTLKIRSTKLEDSAMYFCASSGTGVGEQYFGPGTRLTVT.

The rearrangement links TRBV5-4 to TRBJ1-2, with D perhaps TRBD1 (6 bases). The CDR3 length is 16 residues. The germline gives CDR1 SGHNT, CDR2 YYREEE (reference sequence). V was cut by 1 base and J by 0 bases, with 13 bases left in between. The CDR3 here is CASSLREGGANYGYTF. CDR3 bases: TGTGCCAGCAGCTTGCGAGAGGGGGGAGCTAACTATGGCTACACCTTC.

CDR3 sequence (DNA): TGTGCCATCAGCAGAGTAGGCCTGGGGATGTACAATGAGCAGTTCTTC. This sequence encodes CAISRVGLGMYNEQFF. This chain joins TRBV10-3 and TRBJ2-1, with D uncertain. There are 16 residues in the CDR3. The V end was cut by 6 bases, the J end by 4 bases, with 19 bases between. CDR1 ENHRY and CDR2 SYGVKD come from the germline V gene.

This sequence joins TRBV5-6 and TRBJ2-7, with 8 bases matching TRBD1. The junction had 9 bases not matched to a gene; V was cut back by 4 bases and J by 6 bases. This CDR3 comprises 14 residues. The germline gives CDR1 SGHDT, CDR2 YYEEEE. In DNA, the CDR3 is TGTGCCAGCAGCACTGCAGGGGGCTCAGGCGAGCAGTACTTC. Translation gives CASSTAGGSGEQYF.

The chain links TRBV5-6 to TRBJ2-5; D gene ambiguous. The CDR3 covers 14 residues. The germline CDR1 and CDR2 sequences are SGHDT and YYEEEE. Deletions cut 5 bases from V and 1 base from J, with 12 bases between. The DNA for the CDR3 is TGTGCCAGCAGTTCCTTCGGCCTCCAAGAGACCCAGTACTTC. Protein product: CASSSFGLQETQYF.

This clone was detected only once. The V call is TRBV7-2, the J call TRBJ1-5; D remains ambiguous. The germline V gene has CDR1 SGHTA and CDR2 FQGNSA. The CDR3 runs to 17 residues. The V end lost 5 bases, the J end lost 2 bases, and 19 bases lay between the germline ends. The CDR3: CASSPYAAGTGNQPQHF. In DNA form, the CDR3 reads TGTGCCAGCAGCCCCTACGCGGCGGGAACGGGCAATCAGCCCCAGCATTTT.

The V and J genes are TRBV11-2 and TRBJ2-1; 11 bases agree with TRBD1. CDR1 is SGHAT, CDR2 FQNNGV, per germline. V dropped 7 bases and J dropped 8; count of bases not matched to a gene: 7. This CDR3 is built from 14 residues. CDR3 residues: CASNGQGAGDEQFF. The CDR3 coding sequence is TGTGCCAGCAACGGACAGGGGGCAGGTGATGAGCAGTTCTTC.

This chain uses TRBV7-2 with TRBJ2-3; D unclear. Trimming shortened V by 1 base and J by 1 base, and 9 bases separated the two germline ends. The CDR3 totals 15 residues. CDR1 SGHTA and CDR2 FQGNSA come from the germline V gene. The CDR3 nucleotides are TGTGCCAGCAGCTTAGGGATAAAGGGCACAGATACGCAGTATTTT. Encoded protein: CASSLGIKGTDTQYF.

This clone has just one count. The V and J genes are TRBV14 and TRBJ1-2; the D is unclear. Germline V gene lookup returns CDR1 SGHDN and CDR2 FVKESK. Trimming removed 3 bases at V and 5 bases at J, with 10 bases between. This CDR3 has 13 amino acids. CDR3 DNA: TGTGCCAGCAGCCATCCGAATAGATATGGCTACACCTTC. Protein product: CASSHPNRYGYTF.

The table lists this clone with a count of one. This chain links TRBV11-2 with TRBJ2-7, with D possibly matching TRBD2 (6 bases). Trimming took 4 bases from V and 2 from J, leaving 15 bases between them. The CDR3 is made up of 15 amino acids. CDR1 SGHAT and CDR2 FQNNGV come from the germline V gene. The CDR3 region has the DNA TGTGCCAGCAGCTCCTTAGGAGGGCCAGCCTACGAGCAGTACTTC. It specifies CASSSLGGPAYEQYF.

The genes are TRBV18 and TRBJ2-1; D is perhaps TRBD1 or TRBD2 (5 bases each). The CDR3 runs 17 residues. Between the trimmed V and J ends, which lost 3 bases and 0 bases, there was a span of 15 bases. The germline gives CDR1 KGHSH, CDR2 LQKENI. In DNA form, the CDR3 reads TGTGCCAGCTCACCTTTGCCAGGGACGAGCTCCTACAATGAGCAGTTCTTC. It translates to CASSPLPGTSSYNEQFF.